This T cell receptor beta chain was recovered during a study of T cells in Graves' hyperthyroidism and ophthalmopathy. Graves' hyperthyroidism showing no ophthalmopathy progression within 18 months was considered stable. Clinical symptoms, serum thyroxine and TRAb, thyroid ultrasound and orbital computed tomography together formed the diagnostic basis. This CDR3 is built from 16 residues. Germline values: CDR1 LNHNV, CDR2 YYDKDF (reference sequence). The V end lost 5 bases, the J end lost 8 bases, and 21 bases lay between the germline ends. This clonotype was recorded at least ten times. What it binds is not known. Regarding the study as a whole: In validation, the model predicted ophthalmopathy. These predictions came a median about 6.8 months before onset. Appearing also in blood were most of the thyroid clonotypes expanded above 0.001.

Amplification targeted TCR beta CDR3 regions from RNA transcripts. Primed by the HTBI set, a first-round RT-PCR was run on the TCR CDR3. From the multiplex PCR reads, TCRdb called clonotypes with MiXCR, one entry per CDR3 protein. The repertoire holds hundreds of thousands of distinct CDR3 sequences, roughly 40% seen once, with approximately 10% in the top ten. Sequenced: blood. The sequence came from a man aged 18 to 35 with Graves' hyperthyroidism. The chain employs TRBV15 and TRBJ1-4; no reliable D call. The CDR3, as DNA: TGTGCCACCAGCTCCAACGACGGTTTTCGCGAAGAAAAACTGTTTTTT. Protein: CATSSNDGFREEKLFF.